This T cell receptor (beta chain) was recorded in a study of shared clonotypes between healthy human individuals (dated by TCRdb to 2018 to 2020). In terms of the full investigation: The cohort included three men and a couple of women between 18 and 49 years of age. For each donor, CD4 naive and CD4 memory were each run on three plates, CD8 naive on two plates, and CD8 memory on one plate. To estimate repertoire size and how much clonotypes are shared between individuals, the study performed deep sequencing of blood TCR repertoires from a few healthy adults. Different laboratories and diverse techniques were used to prepare libraries and sequence TCR repertoires, to increase sequencing depth and limit assay-specific biases. Per donor, leukapheresis produced somewhere between about 0.8 and 9 billion PBMCs.

For the CD8 naive samples, CD45RO-negative cells were positively selected for CCR7, yielding a CD45RA+CCR7+ population from which TemRA cells were excluded. Donors were healthy HIV-negative adults with no recently reported acute infections or vaccinations. Every donor was a Caucasian adult residing in Nashville, Tennessee, USA. Blood was obtained by leukapheresis, after which PBMCs were separated by Ficoll-Histopaque density gradient centrifugation and cryopreserved in liquid nitrogen vapor phase. Analytical flow cytometry was used to check the purity and quantity of each magnetically sorted T cell population. Genomic DNA was isolated from every sorted fraction and measured by UV absorbance on a Nanodrop 2000c. From the cysteine through the phenylalanine, the CDR3 covers 20 amino acids. Here the CDR3 DNA is all that survives: 60 bases in frame from base 1. From the germline V gene, CDR1 is LGHNA and CDR2 is YSLEER. The junction shows trimming of 1 base on V and 6 bases on J, and the gene matches do not reach 13 bases of it.

The paper's findings and limits, for the study overall: When several donors were compared, the shared fraction of clonotypes was 5% to 6.5% for naive CD4, less than 4% for naive CD8, more than 2% for memory CD4, and about 0.36% for memory CD8. Even with the large sequencing depth, rarefaction of the sorted-subset datasets indicated that sequencing was incomplete. Because the study included a small number of donors, the genetic and exposure-history diversity represented was limited. Pairwise subsampling led to the expectation that sequencing depth would affect the degree of clonotype sharing among donors. Higher generation probabilities were observed for clonotypes shared by all four sorted-subset donors than for non-shared clonotypes. Sampling was restricted to blood, and TCR repertoires in tissues likely differ from the TCR repertoires found in blood. Naive subsets generally had larger estimated clonotype richness than memory subsets.

Of note for this clone: Which antigen it targets is not known. Base qualities are not recorded, but no much larger clone differs from it by a single base.

Using the deep immunoSEQ assay, multiplex PCR amplified TCR CDR3 regions from genomic DNA. Extracted genomic DNA from each cell subset was spread evenly across all wells of several immunoSEQ 96-well plates, with each plate serving as a replicate. For sorted subsets, each replicate PCR was loaded with 150 to 250 ng genomic DNA, equivalent to roughly 30,000 T cell genomes. The purified libraries were quantified using a Qubit 3.0 fluorometer, sized with a Bioanalyzer 2100, and then quantified again using the KAPA Library Quantification kit. Every immunoSEQ 96-well plate was sequenced on a separate single-read 150-cycle Illumina NextSeq 550 flow cell. Under the source paper's analysis protocol: Because only junctional sequences without quality scores were contained in the immunoSEQ output, filtering matching that applied to full-length reads could not be performed. Sequences were annotated with PyIR, a Python wrapper for IgBLAST v1.9, and V/J genes and CDR3 were assigned using IMGT germline references. Any read was removed if the V/J assignment was weak (E-value above 1e-6), the CDR3 was missing, or the read contained stop codons, out-of-frame junctions, or ambiguous translated residues. V3J clonotypes were defined as sequences sharing an identical inferred V gene, J gene, and CDR3 amino acid sequence. The percentage overlap between two repertoires was calculated by dividing the number of shared unique clonotypes by the size of the smaller repertoire. Three approaches were used to assess repertoire richness: RTK rarefaction, the Chao1 estimator, and Recon v2.1 estimates of unobserved clonotypes. Generation probabilities for all TCRbeta clonotypes obtained by the gDNA method from a handful of donors were computed using OLGA. The immuneACCESS repertoire file appears here via TCRdb, limited to in-frame rearrangements. These files lack a portion of the clones; in checked studies, under half of the deficit traces to unresolved V genes, and the cause of the others is not known. V and J calls and clone size follow that table, whereas D and trimming were derived from the DNA. This sample has millions of clones in its table, and about 95% of those were observed once. About 1.1% of the sample is taken by the ten largest.

The sequenced sample was naive CD8+ T cells sorted from blood. Per the publication, the cell subset or site label means: CD45RA+CCR7+. The sequence links TRBV4-3 to TRBJ2-1, and 15 junctional nucleotides match TRBD2. The clonotype comes from a man aged 18 to 29 in good health. At the DNA level, the sequence is TGCGCCAGCAGCCAAGGGGGACTAGCGGGAGGTCCCGGAGTTTTCAATGAGCAGTTCTTC. The resulting protein is CASSQGGLAGGPGVFNEQFF.